The 5 T cell receptor beta chains reported below all come from one sample, sequenced in a study of OX40 agonist ivuxolimab in advanced cancers. The assay was immunoSEQ multiplex PCR, and TCRdb's table has in-frame clones only and misses some. Found here are about 61,000 clones, around 86% of them singletons; the top ten hold about 3.2%. The sequences come from CD4+ or CD8+ T cells sorted from blood, collected in a trial of the OX40 agonist ivuxolimab. These receptors were obtained from an adult with an advanced solid tumor such as melanoma, head and neck, liver or kidney cancer.

The genes are TRBV18 and TRBJ1-3; possible D gene TRBD1, 6 bases. In germline, CDR1 is KGHSH, CDR2 LQKENI. Trimming cost V 4 bases and J 0 bases, with 13 bases left between them. The CDR3 runs 16 residues. In DNA form, the CDR3 reads TGTGCCAGCTCACTGGACAGCTTGAGCTCTGGAAACACCATATATTTT. Translated: CASSLDSLSSGNTIYF.

The V and J genes are TRBV6-6 and TRBJ2-2, with TRBD1 identical over 9 bases. Germline CDR1 MNHNY, CDR2 SVGAGI (reference sequence). V was pared by 4 bases and J by 5 bases, with 2 bases of the junction left unmatched. The CDR3 is 14 residues long. The CDR3: CASSSTGGTGELFF. CDR3 in DNA: TGTGCCAGCAGTTCGACAGGGGGGACCGGGGAGCTGTTTTTT.

The chain joins TRBV28 to TRBJ1-1; D possibly corresponds to TRBD1 (6 bases). V gave up 8 bases and J gave up 10 bases, with 26 bases separating them. Germline lookup yields CDR1 MDHEN and CDR2 SYDVKM. The CDR3 has 15 residues. The CDR3 DNA reads as TGTGCCAGCGGGACATATGGGCAGCAAGAGAAGGGAGCTTTCTTT. Protein: CASGTYGQQEKGAFF.

The chain links TRBV7-9 to TRBJ2-1, with unresolved D. Germline CDR1 is SEHNR and CDR2 is FQNEAQ (reference sequence). The CDR3 covers 12 residues. V was shortened by 6 bases and J by 7 bases, with 10 bases between the two germline ends. CDR3 protein: CASSFLPNEQFF. The CDR3 coding sequence is TGTGCCAGCAGTTTCCTGCCGAATGAGCAGTTCTTC.

The V call is TRBV7-3, the J call TRBJ2-3; the D gene is possibly TRBD2 (7 bases). Deletions cut 5 bases from V and 3 bases from J, with 18 bases between. Germline loops: CDR1 SGHTA, CDR2 FQGTGA. CDR3 length equals 16 residues. The DNA for the CDR3 is TGTGCCAGCAGCCAGAGGGGGGGCAGCTCGACAGATACGCAGTATTTT. It encodes CASSQRGGSSTDTQYF.